The rows below give T cell receptor beta chains drawn from one sample of a study of cytomegalovirus exposure and HLA in healthy donors. This table comes from immunoSEQ multiplex PCR, and its TCRdb copy is limited to in-frame clones, with some not included. There are about 100,000 clones in the sample; roughly 83% occur only once, and roughly 3.7% lies in the top ten. The sample taken for sequencing was PBMCs. The source is a female donor in good health and CMV-seropositive. Each CDR3 is given with its conserved first and last residue. A D gene is named only where the DNA matches it firmly. The size entry is marked missing in some rows and otherwise reads once, few, many or a size class.

CDR3 DNA: TGTGCCAGTAGTATGAAGCCCCAAGAGACCCAGTACTTC
CDR3 protein: CASSMKPQETQYF
D gene: .
V gene: TRBV19
J gene: TRBJ2-5
clone size: .
CDR3 length: 13

CDR3 DNA: TGCGCCAGCAGCTTGGGGGTAGCGAGAGAGACCCAGTACTTC
CDR3 protein: CASSLGVARETQYF
D gene: .
V gene: TRBV5-1
J gene: TRBJ2-5
clone size: .
CDR3 length: 14

CDR3 DNA: TGTGCCAGCAGCCAAGATAGCCCGAAGCAGCGGGCAAACAATGAGCAGTTCTTC
CDR3 protein: CASSQDSPKQRANNEQFF
D gene: .
V gene: TRBV4-2
J gene: TRBJ2-1
clone size: few
CDR3 length: 18

CDR3 DNA: TGTGCCATCGGGACAGACCCCAGCCATCAGCCCCAGCATTTT
CDR3 protein: CAIGTDPSHQPQHF
D gene: TRBD1
V gene: TRBV6-5
J gene: TRBJ1-5
clone size: .
CDR3 length: 14

CDR3 DNA: TGCGCCAGCAGCTTTCAGACTAGCGGGGTTTCCTACGAGCAGTACTTC
CDR3 protein: CASSFQTSGVSYEQYF
D gene: TRBD2
V gene: TRBV5-1
J gene: TRBJ2-7
clone size: .
CDR3 length: 16

CDR3 DNA: TGCGCCAGCAGCCAAGTGACAGGGATTGGGGCCAACGTCCTGACTTTC
CDR3 protein: CASSQVTGIGANVLTF
D gene: TRBD1
V gene: TRBV4-3
J gene: TRBJ2-6
clone size: few
CDR3 length: 16

CDR3 DNA: TGTGCCTTCGCGAAGGGGGGGCACAATGAGCAGTTCTTC
CDR3 protein: CAFAKGGHNEQFF
D gene: .
V gene: TRBV10-3
J gene: TRBJ2-1
clone size: .
CDR3 length: 13

CDR3 DNA: TGTGCCAGCAGCCCCAGCGGTCTTTCGGCCAATGAGCAGTTCTTC
CDR3 protein: CASSPSGLSANEQFF
D gene: .
V gene: TRBV6-5
J gene: TRBJ2-1
clone size: .
CDR3 length: 15

CDR3 DNA: TGTGCCTGGAGGACCAGGGACAGGGATAATTCACCCCTCCACTTT
CDR3 protein: CAWRTRDRDNSPLHF
D gene: TRBD1
V gene: TRBV30
J gene: TRBJ1-6
clone size: .
CDR3 length: 15

CDR3 DNA: TGTGCCAGCAGCCCAGGACTAGCGAGGGATACGCAGTATTTT
CDR3 protein: CASSPGLARDTQYF
D gene: TRBD2
V gene: TRBV7-2
J gene: TRBJ2-3
clone size: .
CDR3 length: 14

CDR3 DNA: TGTGCCAGCAGTCGGACAGGGGTGGGCTACGAGCAGTACTTC
CDR3 protein: CASSRTGVGYEQYF
D gene: TRBD1
V gene: TRBV2
J gene: TRBJ2-7
clone size: .
CDR3 length: 14

CDR3 DNA: TGCGCCAGCAGCCAAGAAGTCCAGGGGGCCTCTAACTATGGCTACACCTTC
CDR3 protein: CASSQEVQGASNYGYTF
D gene: TRBD1
V gene: TRBV4-3
J gene: TRBJ1-2
clone size: .
CDR3 length: 17

CDR3 DNA: TGCAGCGTCGGAGGTGGACAGGGAGCCTACGAGCAGTACTTC
CDR3 protein: CSVGGGQGAYEQYF
D gene: TRBD1
V gene: TRBV29-1
J gene: TRBJ2-7
clone size: .
CDR3 length: 14

CDR3 DNA: TGTGCCACTCAGACAGGGGCTTCCTTCTCTGGAAACACCATATATTTT
CDR3 protein: CATQTGASFSGNTIYF
D gene: TRBD1
V gene: TRBV10-3
J gene: TRBJ1-3
clone size: once
CDR3 length: 16

CDR3 DNA: TGTTCCAGCAGCCCTAAGGCGGGGGTTTATGGCTACACCTTC
CDR3 protein: CSSSPKAGVYGYTF
D gene: .
V gene: TRBV7-9
J gene: TRBJ1-2
clone size: .
CDR3 length: 14

CDR3 DNA: TGTGCCAGCAGCTGGACTAGCGGGAGCTCCTACAATGAGCAGTTCTTC
CDR3 protein: CASSWTSGSSYNEQFF
D gene: TRBD2
V gene: TRBV7-2
J gene: TRBJ2-1
clone size: .
CDR3 length: 16

CDR3 DNA: TGTGCCAGCCAACTAGCGGGAGGTTACAATGAGCAGTTCTTC
CDR3 protein: CASQLAGGYNEQFF
D gene: TRBD2
V gene: TRBV6-1
J gene: TRBJ2-1
clone size: .
CDR3 length: 14

CDR3 DNA: TGTGCCAGCAGCTCCGACACAGGGTCCTTAGCCAAAAACAGTCAGTACTTC
CDR3 protein: CASSSDTGSLAKNSQYF
D gene: .
V gene: TRBV7-8
J gene: TRBJ2-4
clone size: .
CDR3 length: 17

CDR3 DNA: TGTGCCAGCAGGGAGAGACAGACCTATGGCTACACCTTC
CDR3 protein: CASRERQTYGYTF
D gene: .
V gene: TRBV6-1
J gene: TRBJ1-2
clone size: few
CDR3 length: 13

CDR3 DNA: TGCGCCAGCGCCCGACTAGCGGGTCAGACCTACGAGCAGTACTTC
CDR3 protein: CASARLAGQTYEQYF
D gene: TRBD2
V gene: TRBV5-1
J gene: TRBJ2-7
clone size: .
CDR3 length: 15

CDR3 DNA: TGTGCCAGCAGCTCCCTGGGACGAACGGGGGGAGCCTACAATGAGCAGTTCTTC
CDR3 protein: CASSSLGRTGGAYNEQFF
D gene: TRBD2
V gene: TRBV11-2
J gene: TRBJ2-1
clone size: .
CDR3 length: 18

CDR3 DNA: TGTGCCAGCAGCTTAGATCAGGGCGGGAGGCCCCACAATGAGCAGTTCTTC
CDR3 protein: CASSLDQGGRPHNEQFF
D gene: TRBD2
V gene: TRBV11-2
J gene: TRBJ2-1
clone size: .
CDR3 length: 17

CDR3 DNA: TGTGCCAGCAGCCCCTCTGACCAGAGGAATTCACCCCTCCACTTT
CDR3 protein: CASSPSDQRNSPLHF
D gene: .
V gene: TRBV9
J gene: TRBJ1-6
clone size: few
CDR3 length: 15

CDR3 DNA: TGTGCCAGCACCGGGGTGGGGGGGCGCGTCGGCGAGCAGTACTTC
CDR3 protein: CASTGVGGRVGEQYF
D gene: .
V gene: TRBV7-2
J gene: TRBJ2-7
clone size: .
CDR3 length: 15

CDR3 DNA: TGTGCCAGCACCGGACAGCTTGCAACTAATGAAAAACTGTTTTTT
CDR3 protein: CASTGQLATNEKLFF
D gene: .
V gene: TRBV2
J gene: TRBJ1-4
clone size: .
CDR3 length: 15

CDR3 DNA: TGTGCCTGGAGTGGCCGGGGGAGGGGATCCAATCAGCCCCAGCATTTT
CDR3 protein: CAWSGRGRGSNQPQHF
D gene: .
V gene: TRBV30
J gene: TRBJ1-5
clone size: .
CDR3 length: 16

CDR3 DNA: TGTGCCTGGAAAGTCGGCGGCAACTATGGCTACACCTTC
CDR3 protein: CAWKVGGNYGYTF
D gene: .
V gene: TRBV30
J gene: TRBJ1-2
clone size: .
CDR3 length: 13

CDR3 DNA: TGTGCCATATCGGGACTCTCTGGAAACACCATATATTTT
CDR3 protein: CAISGLSGNTIYF
D gene: .
V gene: TRBV10-3
J gene: TRBJ1-3
clone size: .
CDR3 length: 13

CDR3 DNA: TGCAGCGCCGGAGGGACTCGGGGGAGCACTGAAGCTTTCTTT
CDR3 protein: CSAGGTRGSTEAFF
D gene: .
V gene: TRBV29-1
J gene: TRBJ1-1
clone size: few
CDR3 length: 14

CDR3 DNA: TGTGCCAGCATGACCGGGACAGGCGAGTTGTGGGGCTATGGCTACACCTTC
CDR3 protein: CASMTGTGELWGYGYTF
D gene: TRBD1
V gene: TRBV2
J gene: TRBJ1-2
clone size: once
CDR3 length: 17

CDR3 DNA: TGTGCCAGCAGCCGTGGACTAGCGACCAACAATGAGCAGTTCTTC
CDR3 protein: CASSRGLATNNEQFF
D gene: TRBD2
V gene: TRBV7-9
J gene: TRBJ2-1
clone size: .
CDR3 length: 15

CDR3 DNA: TGTGCCAGCAGCTTACAGGGGGGCGAGCAGTACTTC
CDR3 protein: CASSLQGGEQYF
D gene: .
V gene: TRBV7-6
J gene: TRBJ2-7
clone size: many
CDR3 length: 12

CDR3 DNA: TGTGCCAGCTCACCAACGCCGGGACAGGGCAAGCAGTACTTC
CDR3 protein: CASSPTPGQGKQYF
D gene: TRBD1
V gene: TRBV18
J gene: TRBJ2-7
clone size: .
CDR3 length: 14

CDR3 DNA: TGTGCCAGCAGCCGAGGGACAGGGTCTGGCTATGGCTACACCTTC
CDR3 protein: CASSRGTGSGYGYTF
D gene: TRBD1
V gene: TRBV14
J gene: TRBJ1-2
clone size: .
CDR3 length: 15

CDR3 DNA: TGTGCCAGCAGCCTCCGGGGACAGGGAAACAATGGCTACACCTTC
CDR3 protein: CASSLRGQGNNGYTF
D gene: TRBD1
V gene: TRBV4-2
J gene: TRBJ1-2
clone size: .
CDR3 length: 15

CDR3 DNA: TGTGCCAGCAGCTCGGGAGGCGGCGGGGTAAGCAATCAGCCCCAGCATTTT
CDR3 protein: CASSSGGGGVSNQPQHF
D gene: .
V gene: TRBV5-4
J gene: TRBJ1-5
clone size: .
CDR3 length: 17

CDR3 DNA: TGCAGTGCCCCTGCGGGGGAGAAACTGTTTTTT
CDR3 protein: CSAPAGEKLFF
D gene: .
V gene: TRBV20-1
J gene: TRBJ1-4
clone size: few
CDR3 length: 11

CDR3 DNA: TGCGCCAGCAGGCCCTCCCGGGACTTATTATACAATGAGCAGTTCTTC
CDR3 protein: CASRPSRDLLYNEQFF
D gene: .
V gene: TRBV5-1
J gene: TRBJ2-1
clone size: .
CDR3 length: 16

CDR3 DNA: TGTGCCTGGACTAGCGGGAACTATGAGCAGTTCTTC
CDR3 protein: CAWTSGNYEQFF
D gene: TRBD2
V gene: TRBV30
J gene: TRBJ2-1
clone size: once
CDR3 length: 12

CDR3 DNA: TGCGCCAGCAGCCGGAGAGGAGCTAACTATGGCTACACCTTC
CDR3 protein: CASSRRGANYGYTF
D gene: .
V gene: TRBV4-3
J gene: TRBJ1-2
clone size: .
CDR3 length: 14